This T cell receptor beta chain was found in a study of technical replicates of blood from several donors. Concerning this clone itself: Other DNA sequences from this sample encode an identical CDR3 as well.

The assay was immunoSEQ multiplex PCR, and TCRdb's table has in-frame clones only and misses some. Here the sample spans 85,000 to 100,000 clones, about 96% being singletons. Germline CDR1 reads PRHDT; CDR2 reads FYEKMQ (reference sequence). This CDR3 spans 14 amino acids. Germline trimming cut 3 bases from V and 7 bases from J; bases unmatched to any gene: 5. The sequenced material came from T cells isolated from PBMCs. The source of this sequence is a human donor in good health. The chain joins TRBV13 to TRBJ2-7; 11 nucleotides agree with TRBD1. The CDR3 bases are TGTGCCAGCAGCTTGGGGACAGGGGGATCGGAGCAGTACTTC. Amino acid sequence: CASSLGTGGSEQYF.